Sequencing of this TCR beta chain was carried out in a study of cytomegalovirus exposure and HLA in healthy donors (dated by TCRdb to about 2017). Some background on the complete study: An earlier analysis of some 600 of the donors reported 276 Gb of sequence data and around 110 million unique TCR beta sequences obtained from about 180 million T cells. An early release that covered about 600 HLA-typed donors contained approximately 290 gigabases of sequencing data and roughly 84 million unique TCR sequences. Of the roughly 410 genotyped donors, approximately 80% were placed in the genetic ancestry cluster associated with self-reported Caucasian donors. The study aimed to test whether signatures of past pathogen exposure could be identified by cataloging public T cell receptors. The study profiled the T cell repertoires of fewer than 850 subjects by immunosequencing and related them to cytomegalovirus serostatus. Along with the roughly 710-subject first cohort, a separate validation cohort of over a hundred different subjects was used. The study combined high-throughput TCR immunosequencing, statistical association of individual TCRs with disease status, and machine learning to predict cytomegalovirus infection status. In a later analysis, previously published TCR beta repertoires from several hundred donors were re-analyzed and high-resolution HLA genotyping was added so that TCR occurrence patterns could be studied. In the later analysis, no new phenotypic data were used to find candidate immune exposures; instead, reliance was placed on TCR beta sequences and their occurrence across donors. To decide whether each TCR beta V gene segment behaved as functional or pseudogenic, an earlier analysis of some 600 of the donors relied on high-throughput TCR beta sequencing. Alongside the repertoire data, information on donor age, sex, ethnicity and CMV serostatus was compiled. In a later genetic analysis, genome-wide SNP genotypes for about 55% of the roughly 670 donors were used, and that subset was treated as a discovery cohort. All discovery cohort repertoires had been generated on a single sequencing platform. HLA typing included class I and class II loci at four-digit resolution. The number of donors typed differed by locus, with 629-630 for A, B, C, DRB1 and DQB1, roughly 520 for DQA1, 600 to 610 for DPA1, and around 460 for DPB1. About five DR-DQ haplotypes were treated as single units for association and clustering because of strong linkage in the cohort. Among 398 genotyped donors of the cohort, an average of approximately 220,000 unique TCR beta nucleotide sequences was sequenced per donor, of which 15% to 20% were non-productive.

The library was made by the immunoSEQ multiplex PCR assay. For the multiplex PCR, a mixture combining 60 forward primers for TCR Vbeta segments and 13 reverse primers for TCR Jbeta segments was used. A multiplex PCR assay on genomic DNA amplified the CDR3 region of rearranged TCR beta genes. On the Illumina HiSeq System, the amplified TCR beta libraries were sequenced as 87-base-pair reads. Turning to the authors' computational methods: In a later analysis, 77 million or so unique TCR beta chains were counted across the 650 to 700 repertoires, and some 10 million of these chains were shared by at least two donors. To remove PCR and sequencing errors, raw reads were error-corrected and collapsed into unique sequences using a nearest-neighbor algorithm that merged closely related sequences. Alignment of CDR3 sequences to IMGT reference sequences was used to assign V, D and J gene segments. For a sequence to be retained, at least a six-nucleotide match to both a V gene segment and a J gene segment was required. A rearrangement was called productive if the CDR3 had no stop codons and remained in frame with V and J, and every other rearrangement was called non-productive. CDR3 was defined by IMGT convention, running from the second conserved V-encoded cysteine to the conserved J-encoded phenylalanine. In an earlier analysis of roughly 610 of the donors, sequences lacking an unambiguous match to a single V gene segment were excluded. In an earlier analysis of approximately 550 of the donors, V segments were called functional above 56.7% productive rearrangements and were called segregating when the between-donor standard deviation exceeded 5%. A statistical classification framework was developed to diagnose cytomegalovirus status using the catalog of TCR beta chain sequences. A later analysis assigned V and J genes by comparing TCR nucleotide sequences with IMGT/GENE-DB human TR gene sequences. In a later analysis, CDR3 sequences and most-parsimonious VDJ recombination scenarios were assigned using the TCRdist pipeline. In a later analysis, each TCR beta chain was defined by its CDR3 amino acid sequence together with its V-gene family, and reads lacking a unique V-gene family were excluded. A later analysis removed nearly 600 highly shared, low-generation-probability nucleotide sequences to deal with suspected cross-contamination and a sequencing artifact. In a later analysis, a clonal expansion index was calculated for each public chain from normalized within-repertoire ranks of inferred template counts. In a later analysis, generation probabilities were computed with a VDJ recombination model fitted to out-of-frame rearrangements, and the resulting probabilities were checked against IGoR. In a later analysis, hypergeometric tests were used to score TCR-TCR, TCR-HLA and TCR-CMV co-occurrence, with a repertoire-size bias correction applied to TCR pairs. False discovery rates were estimated in a later analysis by permuting HLA or CMV assignments 20 times. In a later analysis, co-occurring TCRs were grouped with DBSCAN, and TCRdist sequence similarity was added when clustering was performed within HLA-allele-positive subsets. Repertoires with fewer than 30,000 or more than 120,000 public chains were left out of co-occurrence clustering, as were a few repertoires with anomalous nucleotide sharing. TCRdb carries this immuneACCESS record with in-frame sequences only. Its versions omit some clonotypes, under half of them owing to an unresolved V gene in the studies checked, with the rest unexplained. That table furnishes V, J and clone size, whereas the DNA furnished D and trimming. Present in this sample are 200,000 or so clones, 82% of which were seen just once. The ten largest clones capture approximately 0.092% of the sample.

For CDR1 and CDR2, the germline V gene lists KGHSH and LQKENI. V sheds 2 bases and J sheds 4 bases, leaving 18 bases between their ends. The CDR3 sequence holds 16 residues, the cysteine and phenylalanine included. Only the CDR3 portion is preserved as DNA: 48 bases, with reading frame beginning at the first base. Remarks on this clone: The target of this receptor is not known. Per-base qualities were not stored, and no clone one base away is much larger.

On the study overall, not on this receptor specifically: Across donors, most TCR sequences were observed very rarely, whereas some public TCRs were present in many individuals. In a later analysis, most CMV-associated TCR beta chains were found to appear HLA-restricted, with HLA associations seemingly driven largely by CMV exposure. The earlier analysis of a few hundred of the donors excluded 15 to 20 rarely observed V segments, including chromosome 9 orphons, because counts were too low. Specific HLA alleles were associated with about 17,000 TCR beta sequences at a false discovery rate of 0.05 in a later analysis. The classifier was reported to diagnose cytomegalovirus status with high specificity and sensitivity in both the original cohort and the validation cohort. Linkage disequilibrium might explain the correlated functional status among segregating V segments, but an unknown experimental factor could not be excluded. V-gene and J-gene trimming of TCR beta chains was associated with a missense DCLRE1C variant in a later genetic analysis, and the association was replicated in an independent cohort. The authors suggested that the approach could potentially be extended to other disease states and immunological phenotypes. A total of fewer than 200 TCR beta chains were listed by the study as associated with cytomegalovirus. The presence/absence analyses assumed that sequencing depth was roughly uniform across donors, and that assumption may not be true. The cohort was sequenced for TCR beta chains only, and without alpha or paired-chain data the features that could be detected were limited. In a later analysis, HLA-associated TCR beta chains showed more clonal expansion and lower generation probabilities than non-associated chains that were equally common. For the cohort, immune exposure information was limited to CMV serostatus. Because some donors lacked HLA typing at each locus, the association tests relied only on the typed subset. A further reported finding was that TCR beta sequences accurately predicted the HLA-A and HLA-B alleles for most subjects in the first cohort. In vitro tests confirmed that a few of the cytomegalovirus-associated TCR beta chains recognize cytomegalovirus antigens. Assigning TCR associations to individual alleles was difficult when HLA alleles, especially DR and DQ, strongly co-occurred. A later analysis reported that several top co-occurrence clusters appeared linked to parvovirus B19, influenza, CMV and Epstein-Barr virus. According to a later genetic analysis, donors in an Asian-associated ancestry cluster had fewer N-insertions in productive TCRs than the roughly 700-donor mean. A cluster of highly shared sequence variants was judged likely to be a technical artifact of the sequencing pipeline. Broadly in line with IMGT annotations, most TCR beta V segments showed up in productive rearrangements about 90% or about 30% of the time in an earlier analysis of 450 to 600 of the donors. Because the 87-base-pair reads could not distinguish some IMGT-functional V segments, including TRBV6-2 and TRBV6-3, those segments were excluded. A later analysis found that TCR association rates varied across HLA loci, with DRB1 alleles showing the most associated TCRs and HLA-C alleles the fewest.

The cohort was made up of several hundred healthy bone marrow donors. At the time of sampling, all cohort members were nominally healthy, though unrecorded immune exposures were likely present. The donor was CMV seronegative and belonged to the group of 352 seronegative cohort members. A peripheral blood sample was collected from each donor, and TCR beta sequencing was performed on peripheral blood mononuclear cells. Genomic DNA extraction from the blood cell samples was performed with the Qiagen DNeasy Blood Extraction Kit. This TCR was sampled from a boy aged 2-15 years in good health and CMV-seronegative. Sequences were obtained from PBMCs. This chain joins TRBV18 to TRBJ2-7; the D region possibly corresponds to TRBD2 (6 bases align). In nucleotides, the sequence is TGTGCCAGCTCACCAAAGTGGCCTCCGGGAGCTTACGAGCAGTACTTC. The resulting protein is CASSPKWPPGAYEQYF.